Each of the 27 T cell receptor beta chains below was sequenced from the same sample in a study of molecular identifiers for immune sequencing clone quantification. TCRdb re-called the PCR reads through MiXCR, storing one row per CDR3 protein. The sample holds 85,000 to 90,000 distinct CDR3 sequences, 19% seen once. Source material: naive CD8+ T cells from blood, with Jurkat cell RNA spiked in. Subset of the sample: FACS-sorted CD8+CD4-CCR7+CD45RA+ naive T cells. The receptors shown here come from a human donor in good health. Some libraries in this study had Jurkat cell RNA spiked in.

The chain links TRBV4-3 to TRBJ2-7, with 15 bases fitting TRBD2. Germline trimming cut 0 bases from V and 9 bases from J; bases unmatched to any gene: 6. This CDR3 region has 16 residues. The V gene's germline CDR1 is LGHNA and CDR2 YSLEER. CDR3 DNA sequence: TGCGCCAGCAGCCAAGACACGGGACTAGCGGGGGGATGGCAGTACTTC. Translating gives CASSQDTGLAGGWQYF.

This clonotype was detected ten times or more. This chain uses TRBV30 with TRBJ2-2; possible D gene TRBD1, 6 bases. Trimming stripped 0 bases from V and 9 bases from J, with 20 bases between. CDR1 is GTSNPN, CDR2 SVGIG, per germline (reference sequence). The CDR3 spans 16 residues. The CDR3 region has the DNA TGTGCCTGGAGTGTACAGGGTCACCCTTCCGGCAGGGAGCTGTTTTTT. Translated: CAWSVQGHPSGRELFF.

This clonotype was counted many times. The chain uses TRBV5-1 and TRBJ2-7; perhaps TRBD2 as D (5 bases). CDR1 is SGHRS and CDR2 is YFSETQ in the germline V gene. Trimming shortened V by 1 base and J by 0 bases, and 14 bases separated the two germline ends. This CDR3 region has 16 residues. The DNA for the CDR3 is TGCGCCAGCAGCTTGTGGGCTAGCCAGAGCTCCTACGAGCAGTACTTC. Translated: CASSLWASQSSYEQYF.

In its sample, this clonotype was seen a few times. One base away lies a much larger clone, so this may be a sequencing read error. The missing conserved phenylalanine or tryptophan at the end of this CDR3 makes a read error likely. CDR3 loop: CSATSGSFRELFL. The CDR3 DNA sequence: TGCAGCGCTACTAGCGGGAGTTTCCGGGAGCTGTTTCTT. The chain combines TRBV29-1 with TRBJ2-2; 11 bases are shared with TRBD2. CDR1 and CDR2 from the germline V gene are SQVTM and ANQGSEA. V lost 7 bases, J lost 9 bases, and 7 bases stayed unmatched. This CDR3 is built from 13 residues.

This clonotype was seen at least ten times. The V and J genes are TRBV4-3 and TRBJ1-5; weak D call: TRBD1 (5 bases). This CDR3 is 17 amino acids long. Germline V gene sequence: CDR1 LGHNA, CDR2 YSLEER. Trimming removed 0 bases at V and 4 bases at J, with 16 bases between. CDR3 DNA: TGCGCCAGCAGCCAAGATTACCCCACGGGGGGTAATCAGCCCCAGCATTTT. Protein sequence: CASSQDYPTGGNQPQHF.

This clonotype appeared many times. The J gene is TRBJ2-3, the V gene TRBV28; TRBD1 matches 8 bases. Germline V gene data show CDR1 as MDHEN and CDR2 as SYDVKM. This CDR3 comprises 16 residues. The ends lost 3 bases at V and 4 bases at J; junction bases unmatched: 9. CDR3 sequence (DNA): TGTGCCAGCAGTTTCTTCCCGCAGGGGGCATCAGATACGCAGTATTTT. Its translation: CASSFFPQGASDTQYF.

This clonotype was observed at least ten times. The V call is TRBV4-3, the J call TRBJ2-7; D tentatively reads TRBD1 or TRBD2 (5 bases each). The CDR3 runs 15 residues. V lost 1 base and J lost 2, with 12 bases in between. Germline V gives CDR1 LGHNA, CDR2 YSLEER. The CDR3 DNA reads TGCGCCAGCAGCCAAGGAGGGACGCTAACCTACGAGCAGTACTTC. Its translation: CASSQGGTLTYEQYF.

As for this clonotype: A read error may be the cause here, since a much bigger clone is one base away. The J gene is TRBJ2-7, the V gene TRBV20-1; the match to TRBD2 covers 10 bases. With V trimmed by 2 bases and J by 4 bases, 11 bases remained unmatched. CDR1 and CDR2 from the germline V gene are DFQATT and SNEGSKA (reference sequence). The CDR3 is 16 residues long. For the CDR3, the DNA is TGCAGTGCTAGAAGACCAGCGGGGGGGCGGGGGTACGAGCAGTACTTC. Translation gives CSARRPAGGRGYEQYF.

This clonotype was observed many times. The chain combines TRBV19 with TRBJ2-2, with D unclear. V was pared by 1 base and J by 2 bases, with 2 bases between. The CDR3 is made up of 13 amino acids. Germline values: CDR1 LNHDA, CDR2 SQIVND (reference sequence). The CDR3 region is CASSIGNTGELFF. The CDR3 nucleotides read TGTGCCAGTAGTATAGGAAACACCGGGGAGCTGTTTTTT.

In its sample, this clonotype was seen a few times. The gene calls are TRBV12-3 or TRBV12-4 and TRBJ1-5; 10 positions match TRBD1. The CDR3 loop spans 19 amino acids. With 4 bases clipped from V and 4 bases from J, the junction kept 16 bases outside the gene matches. The CDR3 DNA sequence: TGTGCCAGCAGTTCGGCCGGGACAGGGGATTGGGGAAGAAATCAGCCCCAGCATTTT. Its protein product is CASSSAGTGDWGRNQPQHF.

This clonotype came up once. Just one base apart from a much larger clone, this may be a read error. This rearrangement joins TRBV4-3 to TRBJ2-7, with D possibly being TRBD1 or TRBD2 (5 bases each). The CDR3 is made up of 15 amino acids. Trimming stripped 4 bases from V and 3 bases from J, with 16 bases between. Germline CDR1 LGHNA, CDR2 YSLEER. The CDR3 bases are TGCGCCAGCAGCCTAGCCAGGGCGAGCGGCTACGAGCAGTACTTC. It translates to CASSLARASGYEQYF.

This clonotype was recorded at least ten times. CDR3: CASSFTAYNEQFF. CDR3 sequence (DNA): TGTGCCAGCAGCTTCACGGCCTACAATGAGCAGTTCTTC. The chain employs TRBV5-4 and TRBJ2-1; the D is unclear. This CDR3 comprises 13 residues. Per germline, CDR1 SGHNT and CDR2 YYREEE (reference sequence). V lost 2 bases and J lost 2, with 5 bases in between. Full variable domain (missing parts from reference TRBV5-4 and TRBJ2-1): ETGVTQSPTHLIKTRGQQVTLRCSSQSGHNTVSWYQQALGQGPQFIFQYYREEENGRGNFPPRFSGLQFPNYSSELNVNALELDDSALYLCASSFTAYNEQFFGPGTRLTVL.

The rearrangement links TRBV28 to TRBJ2-3, with 12 bases that match TRBD2. The V gene's germline CDR1 is MDHEN and CDR2 SYDVKM. The CDR3 runs to 16 residues. V shed 5 bases, J shed 2 bases, and the junction held 5 bases outside the gene matches. CDR3 amino acids: CASSARLAGVTDTQYF. The CDR3 DNA sequence: TGTGCCAGCAGTGCGCGACTAGCGGGAGTCACAGATACGCAGTATTTT.

This clonotype was recorded at least ten times. The V and J genes are TRBV12-3 or TRBV12-4 and TRBJ2-3; 13 positions match TRBD2. The CDR3 is 16 residues long. V trimming: 4 bases; J trimming: 5 bases; junction bases outside the gene matches: 6. CDR3 amino acids: CASSSGLAGVRDTQYF. The CDR3 DNA follows: TGTGCCAGCAGTTCCGGACTAGCGGGGGTCCGAGATACGCAGTATTTT.

This clonotype was counted at least ten times. The chain employs TRBV19 and TRBJ2-5; D is perhaps TRBD2 (5 bases). Trimming took 11 bases from V and 1 from J, leaving 14 bases between them. In germline, CDR1 is LNHDA, CDR2 SQIVND (reference sequence). This CDR3 is built from 13 residues. CDR3 loop: CAVKGLSQETQYF. The CDR3 bases are TGTGCCGTCAAAGGACTGAGCCAAGAGACCCAGTACTTC.

On this clonotype itself: No conserved phenylalanine or tryptophan ends this CDR3, so it is likely a read error. V usage is TRBV7-6 and J usage is TRBJ2-7; D possibly corresponds to TRBD1 (7 bases). Trimming pared 5 bases from V and 0 bases from J, leaving 14 bases between. The germline gives CDR1 SGHVS, CDR2 FNYEAQ. The CDR3 contains 15 residues. In nucleotides, the CDR3 is TGTGCCAGCAGCCCGGAGCAGGGGGGCTCCTACGAGCAGTACTCC. Translating it yields CASSPEQGGSYEQYS.

This clonotype was detected ten times or more. This chain connects TRBV25-1 to TRBJ2-7, with no clear D. Germline V gene data show CDR1 as MGHDK and CDR2 as SYGVNS. The CDR3 is made up of 11 amino acids. V was pared by 10 bases and J by 6 bases, with 13 bases between. The CDR3 loop is CATSIGIEQYF. CDR3 DNA: TGTGCCACAAGTATAGGGATCGAGCAGTACTTC.

This rearrangement joins TRBV6-5 to TRBJ1-1; D is perhaps TRBD1 (6 bases). V was pared by 6 bases and J by 6 bases, with 20 bases between. Germline V gives CDR1 MNHEY, CDR2 SVGAGI. The CDR3 loop spans 15 amino acids. CDR3 region: CASSRSGTGYAEAFF. CDR3 sequence (DNA): TGTGCCAGCAGCAGATCAGGTACAGGGTATGCTGAAGCTTTCTTT.

This clonotype rates as medium-sized. The rearrangement links TRBV28 to TRBJ2-7; D ambiguous. V lost 5 bases, J lost 1 base, and 3 bases lay in between. The V gene's germline CDR1 is MDHEN and CDR2 SYDVKM. The CDR3 contains 11 residues. CDR3 region: CASSTSYEQYF. CDR3 nucleotide sequence: TGTGCCAGCAGTACTTCCTACGAGCAGTACTTC. The full variable domain, in which reference TRBV28 and TRBJ2-7 provide the parts outside the CDR3, is DVKVTQSSRYLVKRTGEKVFLECVQDMDHENMFWYRQDPGLGLRLIYFSYDVKMKEKGDIPEGYSVSREKKERFSLILESASTNQTSMYLCASSTSYEQYFGPGTRLTVT.

V gene TRBV20-1 combines with J gene TRBJ2-3; D may be TRBD2 (5 bases). Trimming cost V 0 bases and J 4 bases, with 8 bases left between them. This CDR3 is built from 13 residues. The V gene's germline CDR1 is DFQATT and CDR2 SNEGSKA (reference sequence). CDR3 DNA: TGCAGTGCTAGAGATAGAGGGCCAGATACGCAGTATTTT. Protein: CSARDRGPDTQYF.

This clonotype was seen at least ten times. The V gene is TRBV7-9, the J gene TRBJ2-3, with D unresolved. The CDR3 has 15 amino acids. The V end was cut by 1 base, the J end by 6 bases, with 14 bases between. Germline assignment: CDR1 SEHNR and CDR2 FQNEAQ (reference sequence). Here the CDR3 DNA reads TGTGCCAGCAGCTTAGAATGGCAGGATATGGATACGCAGTATTTT. It encodes CASSLEWQDMDTQYF. Complete variable domain (other parts from reference TRBV7-9 and TRBJ2-3): DTGVSQNPRHKITKRGQNVTFRCDPISEHNRLYWYRQTLGQGPEFLTYFQNEAQLEKSRLLSDRFSAERPKGSFSTLEIQRTEQGDSAMYLCASSLEWQDMDTQYFGPGTRLTVL.

This clonotype has only one observation. The rearrangement joins TRBV7-2 to TRBJ2-3; 10 bases match TRBD2. Germline V gives CDR1 SGHTA, CDR2 FQGNSA. There are 17 residues in the CDR3. The V and J ends lost 4 bases and 0 bases, in that order; junction bases with no gene match: 7. CDR3 DNA sequence: TGTGCCAGCAGCTCGAAACTAGCGGGACTTAGCACAGATACGCAGTATTTT. Translating gives CASSSKLAGLSTDTQYF.

The chain links TRBV30 to TRBJ1-5; the D is unclear. Germline V lookup: CDR1 GTSNPN, CDR2 SVGIG (reference sequence). The CDR3 totals 15 residues. The germline V and J ends were trimmed by 1 base and 0 bases, with 10 bases remaining between them. The CDR3 here is CAWSGGQHSNQPQHF. The CDR3 DNA follows: TGTGCCTGGAGTGGTGGTCAACATAGCAATCAGCCCCAGCATTTT.

This clonotype was counted many times. V and J are TRBV20-1 and TRBJ2-2; tentatively, D is TRBD2 (5 bases). Germline-derived CDR1 and CDR2 are DFQATT and SNEGSKA (reference sequence). V was trimmed by 7 bases and J by 4 bases, leaving 10 bases between them. CDR3 length equals 12 residues. CDR3 bases: TGCAGTGTTCTAGCCGGCACCGGGGAGCTGTTTTTT. The encoded protein is CSVLAGTGELFF.

At least ten counts were recorded for this clonotype. The genes are TRBV19 and TRBJ1-1, with unresolved D. Germline V lookup: CDR1 LNHDA, CDR2 SQIVND (reference sequence). The V gene lost 3 bases and the J gene lost 1 base, with 6 bases spanning the gap. This CDR3 region has 13 residues. CDR3 sequence reads: CASSISGNTEAFF. As DNA, the CDR3 is TGTGCCAGTAGTATTTCCGGGAACACTGAAGCTTTCTTT. The entire variable domain, with the rest obtained from reference TRBV19 and TRBJ1-1, is as follows: DGGITQSPKYLFRKEGQNVTLSCEQNLNHDAMYWYRQDPGQGLRLIYYSQIVNDFQKGDIAEGYSVSREKKESFPLTVTSAQKNPTAFYLCASSISGNTEAFFGQGTRLTVV.

This clonotype was observed at least ten times. The rearrangement uses TRBV4-1 and TRBJ1-1; 8 positions agree with TRBD1. The CDR3 spans 16 residues. Germline CDR1 is MGHRA and CDR2 is YSYEKL. The V segment lost 1 base and the J segment 0 bases; nucleotides outside the gene matches: 4. CDR3 nucleotides: TGCGCCAGCAGCCAAGGAACAGGGGGGATGAACACTGAAGCTTTCTTT. It encodes CASSQGTGGMNTEAFF.

The sample holds a few counts of this clonotype. A much bigger clone sits one base away, suggesting this may be a read error. CDR3 in amino acids: CASSFEGRTYNERFF. For the CDR3, the DNA is TGTGCCAGCAGCTTTGAGGGGAGAACATACAATGAGCGGTTCTTC. The chain joins TRBV7-2 to TRBJ2-1, with D perhaps TRBD1 or TRBD2 (5 bases each). The CDR3 has 15 residues. Germline V gene lookup returns CDR1 SGHTA and CDR2 FQGNSA.